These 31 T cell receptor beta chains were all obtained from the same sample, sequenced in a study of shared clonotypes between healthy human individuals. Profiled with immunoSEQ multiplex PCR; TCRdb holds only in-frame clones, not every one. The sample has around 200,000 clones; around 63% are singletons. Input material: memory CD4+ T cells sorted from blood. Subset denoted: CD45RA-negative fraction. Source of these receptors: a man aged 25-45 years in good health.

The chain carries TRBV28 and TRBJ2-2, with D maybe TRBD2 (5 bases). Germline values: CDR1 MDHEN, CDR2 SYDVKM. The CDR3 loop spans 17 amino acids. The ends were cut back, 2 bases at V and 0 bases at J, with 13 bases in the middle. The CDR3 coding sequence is TGTGCCAGCAGTTTAGTCGGGGTGTCCTCGAACACCGGGGAGCTGTTTTTT. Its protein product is CASSLVGVSSNTGELFF.

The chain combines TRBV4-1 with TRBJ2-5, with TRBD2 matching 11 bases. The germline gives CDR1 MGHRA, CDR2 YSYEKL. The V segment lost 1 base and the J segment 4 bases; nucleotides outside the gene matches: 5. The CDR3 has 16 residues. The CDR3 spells CASSQGASGRRETQYF. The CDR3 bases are TGCGCCAGCAGCCAAGGGGCTAGCGGGAGGCGAGAGACCCAGTACTTC.

The CDR3 reads CASSQDLIGTVEFF. CDR3 nucleotides: TGTGCCAGCAGCCAAGATCTCATCGGGACAGTGGAGTTCTTC. This chain links TRBV14 with TRBJ2-1; 7 positions match TRBD1. V lost 0 bases, J lost 14 bases, and 10 bases stayed unmatched. The CDR3 covers 14 residues. From germline, CDR1 is SGHDN and CDR2 FVKESK.

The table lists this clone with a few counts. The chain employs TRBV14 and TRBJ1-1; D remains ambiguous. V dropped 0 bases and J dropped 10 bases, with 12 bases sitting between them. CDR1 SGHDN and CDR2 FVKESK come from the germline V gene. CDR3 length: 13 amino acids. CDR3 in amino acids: CASSQDGPSSAFF. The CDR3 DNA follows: TGTGCCAGCAGCCAAGATGGCCCAAGCTCAGCTTTCTTT.

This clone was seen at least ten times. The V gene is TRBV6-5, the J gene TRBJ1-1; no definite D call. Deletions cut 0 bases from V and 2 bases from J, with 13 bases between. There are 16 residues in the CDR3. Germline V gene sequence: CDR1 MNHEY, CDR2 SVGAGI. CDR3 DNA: TGTGCCAGCAGTTACTCGATTATAACACCAAACACTGAAGCTTTCTTT. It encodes CASSYSIITPNTEAFF.

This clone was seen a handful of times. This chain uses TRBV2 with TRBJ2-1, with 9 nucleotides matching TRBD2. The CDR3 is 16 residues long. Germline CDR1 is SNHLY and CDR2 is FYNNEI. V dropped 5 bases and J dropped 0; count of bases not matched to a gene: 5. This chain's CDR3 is CASSPRLADSYNEQFF. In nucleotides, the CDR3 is TGTGCCAGCAGTCCCAGACTAGCGGACTCCTACAATGAGCAGTTCTTC.

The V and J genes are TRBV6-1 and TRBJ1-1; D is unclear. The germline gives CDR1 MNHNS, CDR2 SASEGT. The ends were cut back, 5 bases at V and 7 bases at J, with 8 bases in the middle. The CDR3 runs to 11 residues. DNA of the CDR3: TGTGCCAGCAGTATAGGTGGTGAAGCTTTCTTT. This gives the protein CASSIGGEAFF.

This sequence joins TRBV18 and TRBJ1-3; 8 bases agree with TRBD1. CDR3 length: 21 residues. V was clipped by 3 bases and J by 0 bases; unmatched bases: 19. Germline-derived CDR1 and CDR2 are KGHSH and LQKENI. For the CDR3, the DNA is TGTGCCAGCTCACCCGGGACAGGCCGAAGCAAGGGAGGGACCTCTGGAAACACCATATATTTT. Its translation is CASSPGTGRSKGGTSGNTIYF.

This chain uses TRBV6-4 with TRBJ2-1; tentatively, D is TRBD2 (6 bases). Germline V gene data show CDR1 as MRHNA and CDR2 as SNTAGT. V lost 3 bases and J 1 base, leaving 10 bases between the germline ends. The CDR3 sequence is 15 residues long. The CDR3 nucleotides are TGTGCCAGCAGTGAGGCTAGCGAGTCCTACAATGAGCAGTTCTTC. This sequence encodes CASSEASESYNEQFF.

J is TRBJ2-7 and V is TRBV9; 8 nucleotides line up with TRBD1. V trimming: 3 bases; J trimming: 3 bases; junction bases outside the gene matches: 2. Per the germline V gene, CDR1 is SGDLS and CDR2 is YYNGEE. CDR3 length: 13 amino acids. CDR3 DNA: TGTGCCAGCAGCGCCGGGACAGGCTACGAGCAGTACTTC. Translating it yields CASSAGTGYEQYF. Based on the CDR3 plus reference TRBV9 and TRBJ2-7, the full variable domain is DSGVTQTPKHLITATGQRVTLRCSPRSGDLSVYWYQQSLDQGLQFLIQYYNGEERAKGNILERFSAQQFPDLHSELNLSSLELGDSALYFCASSAGTGYEQYFGPGTRLTVT.

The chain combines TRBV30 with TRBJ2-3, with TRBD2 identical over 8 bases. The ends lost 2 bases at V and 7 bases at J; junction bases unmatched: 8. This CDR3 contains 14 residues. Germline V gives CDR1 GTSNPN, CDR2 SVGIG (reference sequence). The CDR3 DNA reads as TGTGCCTGGAGTCGTAGCGGGGCCACGAATACGCAGTATTTT. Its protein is CAWSRSGATNTQYF.

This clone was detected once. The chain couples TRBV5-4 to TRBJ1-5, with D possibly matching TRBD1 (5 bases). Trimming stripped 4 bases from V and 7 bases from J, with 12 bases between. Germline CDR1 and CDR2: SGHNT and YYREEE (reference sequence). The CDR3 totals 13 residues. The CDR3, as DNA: TGTGCCAGCAGCCATTCAGGGTTGCAGCCCCAGCATTTT. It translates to CASSHSGLQPQHF.

CDR3 DNA: TGTGCCAGCAGCTTGAGGACAGGGGGCTGGTTCGGGGAGCTGTTTTTT. It specifies CASSLRTGGWFGELFF. The V call is TRBV5-6, the J call TRBJ2-2, with TRBD1 matching over 11 bases. The CDR3 is 16 residues long. Germline lookup yields CDR1 SGHDT and CDR2 YYEEEE. The J segment lost 7 bases and the V segment lost 1 base, leaving 6 bases of the junction unmatched.

In DNA, the CDR3 is TGTGCCAGCATGGCCGGGCAAGGGAGGGTAGATGAGCAGTTCTTC. Amino acid sequence: CASMAGQGRVDEQFF. The V gene is TRBV6-1, the J gene TRBJ2-1; 7 nucleotides align to TRBD2. CDR1 MNHNS and CDR2 SASEGT come from the germline V gene. The CDR3 loop spans 15 amino acids. J lost 8 bases, V lost 7 bases, and 14 bases had no gene match.

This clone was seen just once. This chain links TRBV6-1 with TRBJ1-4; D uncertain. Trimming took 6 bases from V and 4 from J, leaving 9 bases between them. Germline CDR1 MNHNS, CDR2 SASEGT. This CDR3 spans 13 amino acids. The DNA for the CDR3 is TGTGCCAGCAGAACAAACTATAATGAAAAACTGTTTTTT. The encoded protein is CASRTNYNEKLFF.

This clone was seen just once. The CDR3 DNA follows: TGTGCCAGCACGGGAGGGCTAGCGGGCGATACGCAGTATTTT. This translates into CASTGGLAGDTQYF. The rearrangement links TRBV2 to TRBJ2-3; 8 bases are a match to TRBD2. Germline assignment: CDR1 SNHLY and CDR2 FYNNEI. CDR3 length equals 14 residues. Losses at the gene ends were 7 bases for V and 6 bases for J; bases not matched to a gene: 9.

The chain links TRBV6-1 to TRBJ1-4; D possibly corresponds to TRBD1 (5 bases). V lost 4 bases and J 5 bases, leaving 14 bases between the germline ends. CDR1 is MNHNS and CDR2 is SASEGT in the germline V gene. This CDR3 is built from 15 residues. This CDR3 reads CASSVNGRENEKLFF. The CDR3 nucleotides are TGTGCCAGCAGTGTTAATGGCAGGGAGAATGAAAAACTGTTTTTT.

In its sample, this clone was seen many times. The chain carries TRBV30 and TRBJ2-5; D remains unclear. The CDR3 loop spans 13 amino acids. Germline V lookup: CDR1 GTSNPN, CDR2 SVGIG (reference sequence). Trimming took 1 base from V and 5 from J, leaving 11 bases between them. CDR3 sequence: CAWSGVPRETQYF. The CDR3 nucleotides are TGTGCCTGGAGTGGGGTCCCACGGGAGACCCAGTACTTC.

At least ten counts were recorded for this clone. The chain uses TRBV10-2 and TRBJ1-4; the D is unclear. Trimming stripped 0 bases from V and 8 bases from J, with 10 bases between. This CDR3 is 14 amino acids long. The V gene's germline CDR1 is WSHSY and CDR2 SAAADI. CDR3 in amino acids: CASSESVLGEKLFF. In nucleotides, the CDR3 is TGCGCCAGCAGTGAGTCGGTATTGGGGGAAAAACTGTTTTTT.

The CDR3 region is CASSLSGSLTGELFF. The CDR3 nucleotides read TGCGCCAGCAGCTTGTCAGGGTCCCTCACCGGGGAGCTGTTTTTT. The chain recombines TRBV5-1 with TRBJ2-2; weak D call: TRBD1 (5 bases). CDR1 SGHRS and CDR2 YFSETQ come from the germline V gene. Trimming removed 1 base at V and 4 bases at J, with 11 bases between. CDR3 length equals 15 residues. Together with reference TRBV5-1 and TRBJ2-2, the CDR3 gives the full variable domain: KAGVTQTPRYLIKTRGQQVTLSCSPISGHRSVSWYQQTPGQGLQFLFEYFSETQRNKGNFPGRFSGRQFSNSRSEMNVSTLELGDSALYLCASSLSGSLTGELFFGEGSRLTVL.

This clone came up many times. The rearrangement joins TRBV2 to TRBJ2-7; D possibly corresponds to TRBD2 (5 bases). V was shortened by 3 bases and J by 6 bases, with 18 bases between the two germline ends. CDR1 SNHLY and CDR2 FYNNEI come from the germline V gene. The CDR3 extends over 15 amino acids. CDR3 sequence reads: CASSEAKGAGSEQYF. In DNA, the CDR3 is TGTGCCAGCAGTGAGGCGAAGGGAGCTGGCTCCGAGCAGTACTTC.

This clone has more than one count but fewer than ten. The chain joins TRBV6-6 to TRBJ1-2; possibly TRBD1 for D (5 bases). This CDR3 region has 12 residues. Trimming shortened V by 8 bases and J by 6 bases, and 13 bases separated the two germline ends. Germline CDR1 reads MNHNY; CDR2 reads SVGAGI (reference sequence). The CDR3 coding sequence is TGTGCCAGCTGGGCAGGGATTGATGGCTACACCTTC. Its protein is CASWAGIDGYTF.

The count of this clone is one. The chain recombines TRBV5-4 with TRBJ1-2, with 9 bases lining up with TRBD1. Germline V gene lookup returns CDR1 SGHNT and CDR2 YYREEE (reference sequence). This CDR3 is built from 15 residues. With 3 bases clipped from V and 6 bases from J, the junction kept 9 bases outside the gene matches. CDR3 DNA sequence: TGTGCCAGCAGCTCGCGACAGGGGGTGGTTAATGGCTACACCTTC. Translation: CASSSRQGVVNGYTF.

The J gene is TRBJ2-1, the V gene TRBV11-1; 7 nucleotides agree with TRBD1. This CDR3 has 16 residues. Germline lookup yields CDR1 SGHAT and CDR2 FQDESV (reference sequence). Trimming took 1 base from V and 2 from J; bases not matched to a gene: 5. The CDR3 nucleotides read TGTGCCAGCAGCTTAGGGGACAGTCCTACCTACAATGAGCAGTTCTTC. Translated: CASSLGDSPTYNEQFF.

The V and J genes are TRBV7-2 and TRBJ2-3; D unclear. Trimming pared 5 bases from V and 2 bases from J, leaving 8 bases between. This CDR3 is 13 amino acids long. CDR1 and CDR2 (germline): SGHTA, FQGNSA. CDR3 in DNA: TGTGCCAGCAGCACACGCTACACAGATACGCAGTATTTT. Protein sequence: CASSTRYTDTQYF.

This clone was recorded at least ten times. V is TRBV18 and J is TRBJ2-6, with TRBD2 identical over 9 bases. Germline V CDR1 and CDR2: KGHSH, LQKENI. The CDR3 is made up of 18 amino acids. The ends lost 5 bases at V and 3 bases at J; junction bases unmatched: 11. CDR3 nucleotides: TGTGCCAGCTCATCGACGACTAGCGGAGCTCTTGGGGCCAACGTCCTGACTTTC. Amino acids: CASSSTTSGALGANVLTF. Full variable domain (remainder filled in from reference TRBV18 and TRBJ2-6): NAGVMQNPRHLVRRRGQEARLRCSPMKGHSHVYWYRQLPEEGLKFMVYLQKENIIDESGMPKERFSAEFPKEGPSILRIQQVVRGDSAAYFCASSSTTSGALGANVLTFGAGSRLTVL.

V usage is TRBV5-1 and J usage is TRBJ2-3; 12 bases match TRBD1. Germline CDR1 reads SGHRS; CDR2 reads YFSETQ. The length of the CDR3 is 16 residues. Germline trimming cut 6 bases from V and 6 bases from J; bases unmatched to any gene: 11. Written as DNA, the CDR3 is TGCGCCAGCACCGGGACAGGGGGCCCCACGATGGATACGCAGTATTTT. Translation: CASTGTGGPTMDTQYF. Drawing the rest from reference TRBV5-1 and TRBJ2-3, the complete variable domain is KAGVTQTPRYLIKTRGQQVTLSCSPISGHRSVSWYQQTPGQGLQFLFEYFSETQRNKGNFPGRFSGRQFSNSRSEMNVSTLELGDSALYLCASTGTGGPTMDTQYFGPGTRLTVL.

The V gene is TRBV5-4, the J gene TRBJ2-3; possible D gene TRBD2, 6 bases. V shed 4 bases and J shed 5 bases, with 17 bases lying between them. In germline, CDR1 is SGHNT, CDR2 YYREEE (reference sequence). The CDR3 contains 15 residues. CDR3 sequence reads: CASSLGTQRRDTQYF. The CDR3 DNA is TGTGCCAGCAGCCTCGGGACTCAAAGACGAGATACGCAGTATTTT. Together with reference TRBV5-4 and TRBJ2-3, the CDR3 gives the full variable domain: ETGVTQSPTHLIKTRGQQVTLRCSSQSGHNTVSWYQQALGQGPQFIFQYYREEENGRGNFPPRFSGLQFPNYSSELNVNALELDDSALYLCASSLGTQRRDTQYFGPGTRLTVL.

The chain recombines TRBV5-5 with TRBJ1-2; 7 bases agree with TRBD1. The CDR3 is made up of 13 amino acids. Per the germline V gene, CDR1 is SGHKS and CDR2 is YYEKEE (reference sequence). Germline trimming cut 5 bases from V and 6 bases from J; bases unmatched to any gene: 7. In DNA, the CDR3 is TGTGCCAGCAGGCGGGGGACAGATGATGGCTACACCTTC. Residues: CASRRGTDDGYTF.

The CDR3 sequence: CASSLSGGMETQYF. DNA of the CDR3: TGTGCCAGCAGCTTAAGCGGCGGGATGGAGACCCAGTACTTC. V usage is TRBV7-3 and J usage is TRBJ2-5; D possibly corresponds to TRBD2 (6 bases). This CDR3 has 14 amino acids. CDR1 is SGHTA and CDR2 is FQGTGA in the germline V gene. Trimming pared 1 base from V and 5 bases from J, leaving 11 bases between.

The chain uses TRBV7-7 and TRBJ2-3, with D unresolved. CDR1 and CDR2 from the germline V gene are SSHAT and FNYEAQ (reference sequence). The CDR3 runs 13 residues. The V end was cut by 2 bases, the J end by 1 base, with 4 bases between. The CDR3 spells CASSLLGTDTQYF. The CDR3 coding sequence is TGTGCCAGCAGCTTACTAGGCACAGATACGCAGTATTTT. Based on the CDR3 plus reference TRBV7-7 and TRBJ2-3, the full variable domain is GAGVSQSPRYKVTKRGQDVTLRCDPISSHATLYWYQQALGQGPEFLTYFNYEAQPDKSGLPSDRFSAERPEGSISTLTIQRTEQRDSAMYRCASSLLGTDTQYFGPGTRLTVL.